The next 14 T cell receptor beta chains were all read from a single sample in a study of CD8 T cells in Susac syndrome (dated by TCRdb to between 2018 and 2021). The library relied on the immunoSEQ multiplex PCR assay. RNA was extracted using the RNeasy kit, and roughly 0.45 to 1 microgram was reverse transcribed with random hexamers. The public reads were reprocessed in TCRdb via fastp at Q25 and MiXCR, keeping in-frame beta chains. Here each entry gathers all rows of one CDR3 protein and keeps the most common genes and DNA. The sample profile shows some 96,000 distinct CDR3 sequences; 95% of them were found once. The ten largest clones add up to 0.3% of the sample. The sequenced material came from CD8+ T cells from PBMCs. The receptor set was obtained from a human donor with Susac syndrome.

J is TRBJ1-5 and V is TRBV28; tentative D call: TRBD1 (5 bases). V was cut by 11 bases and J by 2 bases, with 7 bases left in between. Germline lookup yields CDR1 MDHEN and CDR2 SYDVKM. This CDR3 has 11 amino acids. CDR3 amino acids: CAVGGNQPQHF. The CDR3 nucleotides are TGTGCCGTGGGGGGCAATCAGCCCCAGCATTTT. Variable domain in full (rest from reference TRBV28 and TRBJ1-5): DVKVTQSSRYLVKRTGEKVFLECVQDMDHENMFWYRQDPGLGLRLIYFSYDVKMKEKGDIPEGYSVSREKKERFSLILESASTNQTSMYLCAVGGNQPQHFGDGTRLSIL.

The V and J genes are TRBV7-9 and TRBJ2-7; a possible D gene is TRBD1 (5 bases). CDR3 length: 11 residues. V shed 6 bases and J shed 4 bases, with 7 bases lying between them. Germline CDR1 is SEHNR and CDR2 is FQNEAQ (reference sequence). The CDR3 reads CASRDKYEQYF. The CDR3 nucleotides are TGTGCCAGCAGGGACAAGTACGAGCAGTACTTC.

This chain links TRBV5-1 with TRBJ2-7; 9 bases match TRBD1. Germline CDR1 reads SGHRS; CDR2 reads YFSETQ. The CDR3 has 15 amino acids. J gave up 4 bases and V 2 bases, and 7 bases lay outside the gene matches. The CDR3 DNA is TGCGCCAGCAGCTTTGGGGACAGGGACCCTTACGAGCAGTACTTC. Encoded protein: CASSFGDRDPYEQYF.

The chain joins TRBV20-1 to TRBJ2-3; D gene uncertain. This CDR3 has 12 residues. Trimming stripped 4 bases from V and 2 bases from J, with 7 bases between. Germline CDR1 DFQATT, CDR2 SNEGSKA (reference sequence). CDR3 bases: TGCAGTGCTACGGTTTACACAGATACGCAGTATTTT. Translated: CSATVYTDTQYF.

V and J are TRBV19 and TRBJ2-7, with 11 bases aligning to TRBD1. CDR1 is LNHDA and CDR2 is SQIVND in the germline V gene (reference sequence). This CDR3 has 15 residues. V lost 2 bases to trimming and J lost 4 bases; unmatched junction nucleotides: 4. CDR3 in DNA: TGTGCCAGTAGTATATATGGGACAGGGGGATACGAGCAGTACTTC. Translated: CASSIYGTGGYEQYF.

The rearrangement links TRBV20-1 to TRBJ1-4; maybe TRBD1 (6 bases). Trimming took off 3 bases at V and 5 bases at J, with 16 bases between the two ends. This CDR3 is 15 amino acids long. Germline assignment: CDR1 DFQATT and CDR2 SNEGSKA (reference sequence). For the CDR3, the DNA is TGCAGTGCTAGCGTCCGGGACAAAAGAAATGAAAAACTGTTTTTT. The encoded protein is CSASVRDKRNEKLFF.

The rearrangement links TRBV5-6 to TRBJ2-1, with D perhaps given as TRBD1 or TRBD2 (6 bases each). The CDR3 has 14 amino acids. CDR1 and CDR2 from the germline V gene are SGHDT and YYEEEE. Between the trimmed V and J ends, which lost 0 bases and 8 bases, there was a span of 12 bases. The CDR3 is CASSLARGAHEQFF. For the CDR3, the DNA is TGTGCCAGCAGCTTGGCAAGGGGGGCCCATGAGCAGTTCTTC.

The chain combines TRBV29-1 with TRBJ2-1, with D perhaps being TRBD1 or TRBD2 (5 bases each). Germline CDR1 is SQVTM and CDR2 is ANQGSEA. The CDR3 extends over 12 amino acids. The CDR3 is CTTLGASDEQFF. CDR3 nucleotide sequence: TGCACCACCCTCGGGGCCAGCGATGAGCAGTTCTTC.

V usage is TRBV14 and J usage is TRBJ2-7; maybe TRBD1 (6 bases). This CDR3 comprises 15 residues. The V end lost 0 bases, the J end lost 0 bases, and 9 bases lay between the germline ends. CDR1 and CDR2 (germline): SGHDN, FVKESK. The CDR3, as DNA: TGTGCCAGCAGCCAAGAGCTGGGGGCCTCCTACGAGCAGTACTTC. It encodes CASSQELGASYEQYF. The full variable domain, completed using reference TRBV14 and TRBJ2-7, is EAGVTQFPSHSVIEKGQTVTLRCDPISGHDNLYWYRRVMGKEIKFLLHFVKESKQDESGMPNNRFLAERTGGTYSTLKVQPAELEDSGVYFCASSQELGASYEQYFGPGTRLTVT.

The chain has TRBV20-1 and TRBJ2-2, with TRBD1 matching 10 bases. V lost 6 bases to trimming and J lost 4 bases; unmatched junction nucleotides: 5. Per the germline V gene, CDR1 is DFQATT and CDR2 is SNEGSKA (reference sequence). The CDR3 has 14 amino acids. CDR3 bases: TGCAGTGCAGACGGGACAGGGGCCACCGGGGAGCTGTTTTTT. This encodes CSADGTGATGELFF.

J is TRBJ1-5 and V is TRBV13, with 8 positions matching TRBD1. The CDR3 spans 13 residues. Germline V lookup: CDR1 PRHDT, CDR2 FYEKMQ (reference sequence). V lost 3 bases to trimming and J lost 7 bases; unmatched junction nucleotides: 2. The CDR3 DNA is TGTGCCAGCAGCTTCCAGGGGGCCCAGCCCCAGCATTTT. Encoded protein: CASSFQGAQPQHF. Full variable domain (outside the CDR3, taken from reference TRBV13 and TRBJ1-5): AAGVIQSPRHLIKEKRETATLKCYPIPRHDTVYWYQQGPGQDPQFLISFYEKMQSDKGSIPDRFSAQQFSDYHSELNMSSLELGDSALYFCASSFQGAQPQHFGDGTRLSIL.

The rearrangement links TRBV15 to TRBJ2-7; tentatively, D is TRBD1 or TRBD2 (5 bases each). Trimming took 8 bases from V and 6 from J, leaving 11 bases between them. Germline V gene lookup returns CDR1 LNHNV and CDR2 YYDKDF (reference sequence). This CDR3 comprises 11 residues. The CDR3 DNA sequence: TGTGCCACCGGCGCAGGGACCGAGCAGTACTTC. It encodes CATGAGTEQYF.

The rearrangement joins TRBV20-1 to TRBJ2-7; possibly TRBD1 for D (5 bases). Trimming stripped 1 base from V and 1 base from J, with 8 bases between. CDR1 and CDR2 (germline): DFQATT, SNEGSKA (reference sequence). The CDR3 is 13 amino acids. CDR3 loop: CSARVDISYEQYF. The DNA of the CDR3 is TGCAGTGCTAGAGTGGACATATCCTACGAGCAGTACTTC.

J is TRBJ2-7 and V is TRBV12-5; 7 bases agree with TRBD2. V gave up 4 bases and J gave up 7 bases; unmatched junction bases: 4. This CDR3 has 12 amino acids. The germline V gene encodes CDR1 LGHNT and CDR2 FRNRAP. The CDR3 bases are TGTGCTAGTGGTTCTGGGGGGGGAGAGCAGTACTTC. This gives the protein CASGSGGGEQYF.